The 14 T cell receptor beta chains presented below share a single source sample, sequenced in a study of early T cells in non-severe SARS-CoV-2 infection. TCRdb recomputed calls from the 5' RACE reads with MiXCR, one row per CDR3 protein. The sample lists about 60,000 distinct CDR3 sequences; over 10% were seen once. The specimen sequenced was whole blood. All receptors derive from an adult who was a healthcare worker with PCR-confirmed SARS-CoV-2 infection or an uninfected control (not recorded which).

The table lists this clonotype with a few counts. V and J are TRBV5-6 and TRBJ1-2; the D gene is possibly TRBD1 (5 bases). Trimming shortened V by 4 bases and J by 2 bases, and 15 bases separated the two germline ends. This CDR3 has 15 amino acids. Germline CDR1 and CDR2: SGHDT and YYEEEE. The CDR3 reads CASSLVGDLNYGYTF. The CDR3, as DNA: TGTGCCAGCAGCCTTGTAGGGGATTTAAACTATGGCTACACCTTC. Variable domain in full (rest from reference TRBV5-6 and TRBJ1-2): DAGVTQSPTHLIKTRGQQVTLRCSPKSGHDTVSWYQQALGQGPQFIFQYYEEEERQRGNFPDRFSGHQFPNYSSELNVNALLLGDSALYLCASSLVGDLNYGYTFGSGTRLTVV.

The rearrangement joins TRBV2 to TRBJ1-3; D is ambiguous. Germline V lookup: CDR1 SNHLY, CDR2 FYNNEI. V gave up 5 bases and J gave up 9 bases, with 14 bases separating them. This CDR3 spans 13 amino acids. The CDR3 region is CASSPGFIATIYF. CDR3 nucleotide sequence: TGTGCCAGCAGTCCCGGGTTTATTGCCACCATATATTTT.

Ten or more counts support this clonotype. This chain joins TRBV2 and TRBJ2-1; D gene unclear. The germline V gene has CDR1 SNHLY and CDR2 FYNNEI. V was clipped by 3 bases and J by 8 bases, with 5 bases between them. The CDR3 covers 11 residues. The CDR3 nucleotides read TGTGCCAGCAGTGACCCCCATGAGCAGTTCTTC. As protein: CASSDPHEQFF.

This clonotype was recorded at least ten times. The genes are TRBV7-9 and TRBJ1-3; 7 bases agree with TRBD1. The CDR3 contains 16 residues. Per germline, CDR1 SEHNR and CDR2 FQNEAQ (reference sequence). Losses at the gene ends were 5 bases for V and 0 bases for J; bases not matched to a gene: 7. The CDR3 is CASSPRQGSSGNTIYF. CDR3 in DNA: TGTGCCAGCAGCCCGCGACAGGGCTCCTCTGGAAACACCATATATTTT.

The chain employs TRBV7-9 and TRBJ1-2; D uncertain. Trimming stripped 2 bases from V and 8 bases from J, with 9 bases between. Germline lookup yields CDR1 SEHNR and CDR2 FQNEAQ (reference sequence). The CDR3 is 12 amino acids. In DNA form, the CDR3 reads TGTGCCAGCAGCTTAAGCGAGGAGGGCTACACCTTC. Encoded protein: CASSLSEEGYTF. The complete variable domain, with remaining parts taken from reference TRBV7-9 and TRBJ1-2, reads DTGVSQNPRHKITKRGQNVTFRCDPISEHNRLYWYRQTLGQGPEFLTYFQNEAQLEKSRLLSDRFSAERPKGSFSTLEIQRTEQGDSAMYLCASSLSEEGYTFGSGTRLTVV.

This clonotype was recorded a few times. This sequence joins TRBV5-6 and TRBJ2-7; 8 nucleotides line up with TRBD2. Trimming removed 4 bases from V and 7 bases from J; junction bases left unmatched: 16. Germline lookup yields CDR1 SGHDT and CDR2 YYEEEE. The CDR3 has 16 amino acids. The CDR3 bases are TGTGCCAGCAGCCCCACGACTAGCGCCCGCAGAGGGGAGCAGTACTTC. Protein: CASSPTTSARRGEQYF.

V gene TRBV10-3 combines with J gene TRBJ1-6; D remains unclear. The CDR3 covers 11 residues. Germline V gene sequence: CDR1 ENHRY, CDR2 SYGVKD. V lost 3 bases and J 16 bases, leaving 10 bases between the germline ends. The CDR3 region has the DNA TGTGCCATCAGTGATTCGCGGGCGCTCCACTTT. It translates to CAISDSRALHF.

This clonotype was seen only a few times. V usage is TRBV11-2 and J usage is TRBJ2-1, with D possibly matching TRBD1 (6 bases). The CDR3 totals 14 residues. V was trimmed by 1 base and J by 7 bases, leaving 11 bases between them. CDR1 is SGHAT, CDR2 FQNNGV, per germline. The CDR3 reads CASSLGTAINEQFF. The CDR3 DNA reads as TGTGCCAGCAGCTTAGGGACAGCCATAAATGAGCAGTTCTTC.

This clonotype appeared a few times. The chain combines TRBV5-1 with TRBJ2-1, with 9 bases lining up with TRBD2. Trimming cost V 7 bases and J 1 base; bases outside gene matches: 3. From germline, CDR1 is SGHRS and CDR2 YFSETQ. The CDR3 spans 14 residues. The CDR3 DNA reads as TGCGCCAGCCATAGCGGGAGTTCCTACAATGAGCAGTTCTTC. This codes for CASHSGSSYNEQFF.

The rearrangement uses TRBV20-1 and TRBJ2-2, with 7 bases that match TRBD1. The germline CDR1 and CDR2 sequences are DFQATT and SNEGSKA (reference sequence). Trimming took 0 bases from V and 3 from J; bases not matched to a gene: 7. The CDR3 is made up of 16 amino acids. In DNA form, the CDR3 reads TGCAGTGCTAGAGATTGGAGACAGGGTGACACCGGGGAGCTGTTTTTT. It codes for CSARDWRQGDTGELFF.

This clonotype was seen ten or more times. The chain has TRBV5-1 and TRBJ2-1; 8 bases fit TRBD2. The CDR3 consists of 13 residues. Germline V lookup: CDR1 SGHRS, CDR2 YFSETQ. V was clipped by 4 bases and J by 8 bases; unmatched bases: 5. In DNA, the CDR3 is TGCGCCAGCAGCCGCGGGGGGTACGATGAGCAGTTCTTC. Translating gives CASSRGGYDEQFF. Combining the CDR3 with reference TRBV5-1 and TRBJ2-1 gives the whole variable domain KAGVTQTPRYLIKTRGQQVTLSCSPISGHRSVSWYQQTPGQGLQFLFEYFSETQRNKGNFPGRFSGRQFSNSRSEMNVSTLELGDSALYLCASSRGGYDEQFFGPGTRLTVL.

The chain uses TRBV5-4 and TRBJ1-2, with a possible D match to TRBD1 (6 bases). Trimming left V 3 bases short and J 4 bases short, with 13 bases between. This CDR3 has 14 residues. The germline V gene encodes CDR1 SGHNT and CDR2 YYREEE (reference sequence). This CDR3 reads CASSSKTGSYGYTF. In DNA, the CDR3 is TGTGCCAGCAGCTCCAAGACAGGAAGCTATGGCTACACCTTC.

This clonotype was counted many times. CDR3 in amino acids: CSARGENTGELFF. Written as DNA, the CDR3 is TGCAGTGCTAGAGGGGAGAACACCGGGGAGCTGTTTTTT. The chain joins TRBV20-1 to TRBJ2-2, with D hard to call. V was cut by 1 base and J by 1 base, with 4 bases left in between. The V gene's germline CDR1 is DFQATT and CDR2 SNEGSKA (reference sequence). This CDR3 has 13 residues.

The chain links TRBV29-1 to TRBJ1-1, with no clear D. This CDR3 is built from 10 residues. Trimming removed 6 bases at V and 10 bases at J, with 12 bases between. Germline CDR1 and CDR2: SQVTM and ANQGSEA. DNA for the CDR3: TGCAGCGTGGAGCCCAGTATAGCTTTCTTT. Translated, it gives CSVEPSIAFF.